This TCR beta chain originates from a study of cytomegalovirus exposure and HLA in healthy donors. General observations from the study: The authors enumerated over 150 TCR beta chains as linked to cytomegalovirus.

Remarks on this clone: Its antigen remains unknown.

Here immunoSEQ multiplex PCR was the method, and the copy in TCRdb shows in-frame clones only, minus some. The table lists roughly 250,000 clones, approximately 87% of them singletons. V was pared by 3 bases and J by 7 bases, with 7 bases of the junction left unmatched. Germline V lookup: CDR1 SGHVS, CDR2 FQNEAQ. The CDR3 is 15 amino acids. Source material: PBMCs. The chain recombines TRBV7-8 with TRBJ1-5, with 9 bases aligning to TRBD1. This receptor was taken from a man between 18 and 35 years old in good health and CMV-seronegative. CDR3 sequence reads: CASSLDRGVGQPQHF. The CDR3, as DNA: TGTGCCAGCAGCTTGGACAGGGGAGTGGGGCAGCCCCAGCATTTT.